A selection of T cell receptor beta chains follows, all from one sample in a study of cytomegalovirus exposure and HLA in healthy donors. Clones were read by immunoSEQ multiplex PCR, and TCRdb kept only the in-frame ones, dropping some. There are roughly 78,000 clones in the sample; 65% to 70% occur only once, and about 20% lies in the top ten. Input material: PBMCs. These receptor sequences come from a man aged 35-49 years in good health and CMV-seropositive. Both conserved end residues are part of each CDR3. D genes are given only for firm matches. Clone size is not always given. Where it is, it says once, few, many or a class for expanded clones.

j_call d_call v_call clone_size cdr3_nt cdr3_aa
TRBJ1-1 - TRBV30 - TGTGCCTGGAGGAGTCTCACAGGGCGGCTGGGAGCTTTCTTT CAWRSLTGRLGAFF
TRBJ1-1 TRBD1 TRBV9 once TGTGCCAGCAGCCCCGGAAGGGGGACAGGGGCTGGGAAGGCTTTCTTT CASSPGRGTGAGKAFF
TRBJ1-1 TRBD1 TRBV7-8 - TGTGCCAGCAGCCCCGGGACAGTTAGAGCGAACACTGAAGCTTTCTTT CASSPGTVRANTEAFF
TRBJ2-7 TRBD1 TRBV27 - TGTGCCAGCAGTTCGGGACAGGGCCTATACGAGCAGTACTTC CASSSGQGLYEQYF
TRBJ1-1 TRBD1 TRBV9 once TGTGCCAGCAGCGAATGGACAGGTGGCACTGAAGCTTTCTTT CASSEWTGGTEAFF
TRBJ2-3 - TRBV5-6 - TGTGCCAGCAGCTTGGGAGACTACGCCTATACGCAGTATTTT CASSLGDYAYTQYF
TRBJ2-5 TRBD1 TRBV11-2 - TGTGCCAGCGGACAGGGAGCGACCCAGTACTTC CASGQGATQYF
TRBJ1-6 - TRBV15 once TGTGCCACCAGCAGAGATCATTTCGGGGGGTCGTCACCCCTCCACTTT CATSRDHFGGSSPLHF
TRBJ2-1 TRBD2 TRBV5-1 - TGCGCCAGCAGCTTTCCTGCGGGGGGTCAAAACAATGAGCAGTTCTTC CASSFPAGGQNNEQFF
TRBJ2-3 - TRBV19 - TGTGCCACCAGGGACTTCCCAGATACGCAGTATTTT CATRDFPDTQYF
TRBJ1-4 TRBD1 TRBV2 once TGTGCCAGCAGCCTACAGGGGGGTGGTGAAAAACTGTTTTTT CASSLQGGGEKLFF
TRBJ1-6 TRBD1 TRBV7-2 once TGTGCCAGCAGCTCACAGGGGAGCTCCTATAATTCACCCCTCCACTTT CASSSQGSSYNSPLHF
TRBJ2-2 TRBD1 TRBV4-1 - TGCGCCAGCAGCCCACGGACAGGGTGGAACACCGGGGAGCTGTTTTTT CASSPRTGWNTGELFF
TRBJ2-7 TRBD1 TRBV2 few TGTGCCGACTCCCGGGACAGGGTCTCCTACGAGCAGTACTTC CADSRDRVSYEQYF
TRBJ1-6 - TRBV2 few TGTGCCAGCAGTGATCCTCGGGGAGGGGCCGATTCACCCCTCCACTTT CASSDPRGGADSPLHF
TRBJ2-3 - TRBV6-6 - TGTGCCCACGGGGGGCGAGACACAGATACGCAGTATTTT CAHGGRDTDTQYF
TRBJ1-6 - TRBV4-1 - TGCGCCAGCAGCCAAGACCTAAATTCACCCCTCCACTTT CASSQDLNSPLHF
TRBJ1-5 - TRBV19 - TGTGCCAGTAGTATCGGCGCGGGGCAGCCCCAGCATTTT CASSIGAGQPQHF
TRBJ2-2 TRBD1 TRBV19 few TGTGCCAGTAGTATTGGACAGGGGAACACCGGGGAGCTGTTTTTT CASSIGQGNTGELFF
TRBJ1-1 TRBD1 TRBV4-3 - TGCGCCAGCAGCCAAGAAGGACAGGGGTCCAGCACTGAAGCTTTCTTT CASSQEGQGSSTEAFF
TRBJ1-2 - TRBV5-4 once TGTGCCAGCAGCCAGCACCTAGGCAGTGGCTACACCTTC CASSQHLGSGYTF
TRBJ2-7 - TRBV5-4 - TGTGCCAGCAGCTTAGCAACAGCCGAGCAGTACTTC CASSLATAEQYF
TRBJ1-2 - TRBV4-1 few TGCGCCAGCAGCCAAGGGAGTCCCCTTTCATATGGCTACACCTTC CASSQGSPLSYGYTF
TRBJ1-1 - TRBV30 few TGTGCCTGGAGTCCAGGGGCCAGGGGAGCTTTCTTT CAWSPGARGAFF
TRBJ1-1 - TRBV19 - TGTGCCACTAATAGGGGTCTTGAAGCTTTCTTT CATNRGLEAFF
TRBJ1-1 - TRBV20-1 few TGCAGTGCTAGACTTCCCTTGGGACACATCTTT CSARLPLGHIF
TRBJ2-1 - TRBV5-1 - TGCGCCAGCAGCTCCGACTTAAATGAGCAGTTCTTC CASSSDLNEQFF